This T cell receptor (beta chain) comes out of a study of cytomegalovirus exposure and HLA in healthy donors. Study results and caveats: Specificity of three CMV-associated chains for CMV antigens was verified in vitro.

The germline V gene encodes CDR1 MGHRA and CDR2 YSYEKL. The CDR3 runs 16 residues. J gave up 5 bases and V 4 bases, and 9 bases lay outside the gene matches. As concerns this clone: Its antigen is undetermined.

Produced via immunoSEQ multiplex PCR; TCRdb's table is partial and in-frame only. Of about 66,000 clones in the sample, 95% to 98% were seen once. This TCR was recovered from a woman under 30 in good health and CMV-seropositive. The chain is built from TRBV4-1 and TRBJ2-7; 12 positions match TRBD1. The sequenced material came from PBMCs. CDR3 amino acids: CASSPVRGQGADEQYF. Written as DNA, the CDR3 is TGCGCCAGCAGCCCCGTCAGGGGACAGGGGGCCGACGAGCAGTACTTC.